The source of this T cell receptor (beta chain) is a study of shared clonotypes between healthy human individuals. About the research overall: Each donor contributed plates that comprised three CD4 naive, three CD4 memory, two CD8 naive and one CD8 memory.

As to this clone: No antigen is known for it.

As handled by the study authors: Filtering of immunoSEQ junctional sequences could not match full-length read filtering. Using immunoSEQ multiplex PCR, the repertoire was profiled, and TCRdb retains in-frame clones only, with some absent. Clone size and V and J calls were adopted from that table, with D and trimming inferred from the DNA. This table holds some 2,000,000 clones, about 95% found once. Naive CD8 cells lacked CD45RO and underwent positive selection for CCR7, leaving out terminally differentiated effector memory CD45RA+ cells. Recent acute infections and vaccinations were absent in the healthy HIV-negative adult donors. Study-level results: The naive CD4 repertoires of a few donors were compared, and around 4.7% of clonotypes were shared.

CDR3 length: 13 residues. CDR1 and CDR2 from the germline V gene are SGHRS and YFSETQ. V was pared by 2 bases and J by 3 bases, with 9 bases between. The sequence was obtained from a man aged 18 to 30 in good health. The sample was naive CD8+ T cells sorted from blood. The V and J genes are TRBV5-1 and TRBJ2-7, with unresolved D. The CDR3 region is CASSFNSLYEQYF. The CDR3 DNA follows: TGCGCCAGCAGCTTTAACAGCCTCTACGAGCAGTACTTC.